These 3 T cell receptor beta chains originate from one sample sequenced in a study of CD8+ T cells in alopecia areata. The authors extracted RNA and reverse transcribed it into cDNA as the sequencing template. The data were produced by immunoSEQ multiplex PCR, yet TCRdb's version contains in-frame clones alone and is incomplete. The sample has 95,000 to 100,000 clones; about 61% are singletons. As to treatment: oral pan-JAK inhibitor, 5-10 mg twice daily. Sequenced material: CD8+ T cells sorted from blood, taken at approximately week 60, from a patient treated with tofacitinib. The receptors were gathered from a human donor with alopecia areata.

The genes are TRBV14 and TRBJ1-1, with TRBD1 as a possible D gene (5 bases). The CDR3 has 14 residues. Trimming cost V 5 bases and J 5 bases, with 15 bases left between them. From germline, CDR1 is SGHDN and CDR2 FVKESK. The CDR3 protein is CASSADGGGTEAFF. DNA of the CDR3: TGTGCCAGCAGCGCGGATGGGGGGGGAACTGAAGCTTTCTTT.

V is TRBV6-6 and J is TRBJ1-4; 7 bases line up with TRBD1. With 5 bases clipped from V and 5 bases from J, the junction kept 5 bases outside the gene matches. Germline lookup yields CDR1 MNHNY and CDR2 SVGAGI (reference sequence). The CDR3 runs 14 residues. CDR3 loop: CASSGTVLNEKLFF. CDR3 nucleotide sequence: TGTGCCAGCAGTGGGACAGTGTTGAATGAAAAACTGTTTTTT.

CDR3 sequence (DNA): TGCAGCGTGGAATTACAGGGTGGTCAAGAGACCCAGTACTTC. Translation: CSVELQGGQETQYF. This chain uses TRBV29-1 with TRBJ2-5; D perhaps matches TRBD1 (6 bases). This CDR3 has 14 amino acids. Germline CDR1 is SQVTM and CDR2 is ANQGSEA. The ends were cut back, 6 bases at V and 2 bases at J, with 16 bases in the middle.